Below, 6 T cell receptor beta chains from the same sample are listed, as sequenced in a study of OX40 agonist ivuxolimab in advanced cancers. TCRdb's copy holds only in-frame clones and misses some; the assay was immunoSEQ multiplex PCR. Of some 17,000 clones listed, roughly 75% are singletons. The source was CD4+ or CD8+ T cells sorted from blood, collected in a trial of the OX40 agonist ivuxolimab. The source is an adult with an advanced solid tumor such as melanoma, head and neck, liver or kidney cancer.

V usage is TRBV4-2 and J usage is TRBJ2-1, with a possible D match to TRBD2 (6 bases). V was clipped by 1 base and J by 1 base, with 11 bases between them. The germline V gene has CDR1 LGHNA and CDR2 YNFKEQ. The CDR3 runs 16 residues. Here the CDR3 DNA reads TGTGCCAGCAGCCAAGTTTTAGCGGATTCCTACAATGAGCAGTTCTTC. Its translation: CASSQVLADSYNEQFF.

The rearrangement joins TRBV7-6 to TRBJ2-1, with 7 bases fitting TRBD1. The CDR3 has 16 residues. Germline lookup yields CDR1 SGHVS and CDR2 FNYEAQ. Trimming cost V 5 bases and J 5 bases; bases outside gene matches: 12. CDR3 bases: TGTGCCAGCAGCCCACCACAGGGACAGTTGGACAATGAGCAGTTCTTC. It codes for CASSPPQGQLDNEQFF.

J is TRBJ2-3 and V is TRBV28; D unclear. V was cut by 10 bases and J by 0 bases, with 23 bases left in between. Germline V gene sequence: CDR1 MDHEN, CDR2 SYDVKM. This CDR3 has 17 amino acids. CDR3 nucleotide sequence: TGTGCCATACCCGCACCCGGACCTGCCTTAAGCACAGATACGCAGTATTTT. Amino acids: CAIPAPGPALSTDTQYF.

This clone is medium-sized within its sample. The chain is built from TRBV4-3 and TRBJ1-1; D is possibly TRBD1 (5 bases). The V and J ends lost 2 bases and 1 base respectively, with 5 bases between them. Germline CDR1 LGHNA, CDR2 YSLEER. This CDR3 contains 13 residues. As DNA, the CDR3 is TGCGCCAGCAGCCAAACAGGGAACACTGAAGCTTTCTTT. Translation: CASSQTGNTEAFF.

This clone showed up just once. The chain has TRBV11-3 and TRBJ2-1, with unresolved D. V gave up 5 bases and J gave up 9 bases, with 17 bases separating them. The CDR3 sequence is 14 residues long. The germline gives CDR1 SGHNT, CDR2 YENEEA. CDR3 amino acids: CASSPVARGGEQFF. Here the CDR3 DNA reads TGTGCCAGCAGCCCCGTGGCCCGAGGTGGTGAGCAGTTCTTC.

The chain joins TRBV4-1 to TRBJ2-5; 12 bases agree with TRBD2. The CDR3 totals 16 residues. The germline gives CDR1 MGHRA, CDR2 YSYEKL. V shed 0 bases and J 4 bases; nucleotides not matched to a gene: 3. The CDR3 protein is CASSQEATSGRETQYF. CDR3 DNA: TGCGCCAGCAGCCAAGAGGCGACTAGCGGGAGAGAGACCCAGTACTTC.